This TCR beta chain derives from a study of beta chain features in type 1 diabetes. Points from the study as a whole: Among patients with Type 1 diabetes, TCRB CDR3s were moderately but significantly shorter in every one of the four CD4+ subsets.

This clone showed up just a few times. The antigen is not known. Isolated RNA was reverse transcribed in full, so expressed TCRB transcripts were sequenced. Here immunoSEQ multiplex PCR was the method, and the copy in TCRdb shows in-frame clones only, minus some. The sample includes 160,000 or so clones, approximately 10% of them seen just once. Every participating donor gave one draw, a heparinised blood sample averaging approximately 120 mL. The CDR3 runs 14 residues. V was pared by 6 bases and J by 7 bases, with 16 bases between. Germline values: CDR1 SGHAT, CDR2 FQNNGV. The sequencing sample was made of central memory CD4+ T cells from blood. This TCR derives from a woman between 25 and 40 years old with type 1 diabetes. The chain has TRBV11-2 and TRBJ2-1; TRBD2 might be the D (5 bases). CDR3 sequence: CASRWPSGVNEQFF. The CDR3, as DNA: TGTGCCAGCAGATGGCCGTCCGGGGTGAATGAGCAGTTCTTC.